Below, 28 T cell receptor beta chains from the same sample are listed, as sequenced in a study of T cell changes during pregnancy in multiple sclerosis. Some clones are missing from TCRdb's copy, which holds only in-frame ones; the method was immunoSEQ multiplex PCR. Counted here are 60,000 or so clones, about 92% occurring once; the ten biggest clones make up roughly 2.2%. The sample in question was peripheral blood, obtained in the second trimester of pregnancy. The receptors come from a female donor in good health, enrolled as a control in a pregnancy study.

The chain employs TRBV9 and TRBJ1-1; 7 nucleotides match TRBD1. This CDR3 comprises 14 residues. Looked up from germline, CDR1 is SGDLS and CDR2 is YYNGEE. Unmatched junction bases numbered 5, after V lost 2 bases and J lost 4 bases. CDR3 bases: TGTGCCAGCAGCGTTGAGGGGGCTGGCACTGAAGCTTTCTTT. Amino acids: CASSVEGAGTEAFF.

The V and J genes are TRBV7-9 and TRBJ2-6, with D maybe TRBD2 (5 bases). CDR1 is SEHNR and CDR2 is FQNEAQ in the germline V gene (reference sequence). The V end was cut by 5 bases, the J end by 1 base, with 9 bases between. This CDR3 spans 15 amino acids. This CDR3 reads CASSPGGSGANVLTF. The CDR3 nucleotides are TGTGCCAGCAGCCCCGGAGGTTCTGGGGCCAACGTCCTGACTTTC.

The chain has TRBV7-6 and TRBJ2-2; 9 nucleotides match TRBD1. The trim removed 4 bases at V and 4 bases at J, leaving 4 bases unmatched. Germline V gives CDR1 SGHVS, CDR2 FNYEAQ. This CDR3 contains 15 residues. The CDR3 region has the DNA TGTGCCAGCAGCTCCGGGACAGGGTTCACCGGGGAGCTGTTTTTT. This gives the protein CASSSGTGFTGELFF. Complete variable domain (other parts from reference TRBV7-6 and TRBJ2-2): GAGVSQSPRYKVTKRGQDVALRCDPISGHVSLYWYRQALGQGPEFLTYFNYEAQQDKSGLPNDRFSAERPEGSISTLTIQRTEQRDSAMYRCASSSGTGFTGELFFGEGSRLTVL.

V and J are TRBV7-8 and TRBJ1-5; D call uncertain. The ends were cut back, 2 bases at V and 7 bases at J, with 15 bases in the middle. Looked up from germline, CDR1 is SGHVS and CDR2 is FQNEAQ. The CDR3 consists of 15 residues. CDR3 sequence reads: CASSLLGRANQPQHF. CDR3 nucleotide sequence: TGTGCCAGCAGCTTACTGGGGAGGGCCAACCAGCCCCAGCATTTT.

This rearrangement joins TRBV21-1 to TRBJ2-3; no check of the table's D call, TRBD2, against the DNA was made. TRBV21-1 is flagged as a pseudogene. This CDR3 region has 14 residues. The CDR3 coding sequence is TGTGCCAGCAGCAAAGCGCGGAGTTCGGATACGCAGTATTTT. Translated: CASSKARSSDTQYF.

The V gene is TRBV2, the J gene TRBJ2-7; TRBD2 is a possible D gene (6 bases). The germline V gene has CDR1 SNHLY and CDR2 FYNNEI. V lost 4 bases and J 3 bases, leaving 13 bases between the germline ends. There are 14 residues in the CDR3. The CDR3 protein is CASSAEGPGYEQYF. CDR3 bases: TGTGCCAGCAGTGCGGAGGGACCGGGCTACGAGCAGTACTTC.

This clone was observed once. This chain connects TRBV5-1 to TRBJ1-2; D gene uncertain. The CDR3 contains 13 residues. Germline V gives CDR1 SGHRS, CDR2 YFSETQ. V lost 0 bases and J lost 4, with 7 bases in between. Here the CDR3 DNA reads TGCGCCAGCAGCTTGGTTCGTCGCTATGGCTACACCTTC. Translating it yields CASSLVRRYGYTF.

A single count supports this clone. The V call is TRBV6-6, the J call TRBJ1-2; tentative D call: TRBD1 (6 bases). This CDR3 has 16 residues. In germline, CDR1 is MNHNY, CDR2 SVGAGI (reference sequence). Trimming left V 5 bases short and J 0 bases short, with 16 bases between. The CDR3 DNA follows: TGTGCCAGCAGTCCCAAGGACAGAAGAGCTAACTATGGCTACACCTTC. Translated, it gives CASSPKDRRANYGYTF.

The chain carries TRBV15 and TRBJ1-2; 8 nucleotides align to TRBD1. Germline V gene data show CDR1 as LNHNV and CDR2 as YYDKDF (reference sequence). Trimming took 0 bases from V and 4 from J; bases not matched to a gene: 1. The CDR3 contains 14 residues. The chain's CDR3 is CATSREQGGYGYTF. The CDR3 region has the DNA TGTGCCACCAGCAGAGAACAGGGGGGCTATGGCTACACCTTC.

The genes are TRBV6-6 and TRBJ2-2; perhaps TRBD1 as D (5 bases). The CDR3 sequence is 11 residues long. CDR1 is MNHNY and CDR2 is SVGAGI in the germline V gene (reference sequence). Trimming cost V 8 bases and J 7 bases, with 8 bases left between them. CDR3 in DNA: TGTGCCAGCCGTCAGGGCGGGGAGCTGTTTTTT. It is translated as CASRQGGELFF.

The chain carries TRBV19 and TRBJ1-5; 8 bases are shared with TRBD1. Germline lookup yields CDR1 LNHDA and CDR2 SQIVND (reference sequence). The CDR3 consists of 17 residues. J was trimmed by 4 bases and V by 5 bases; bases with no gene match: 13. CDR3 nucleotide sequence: TGTGCCAGTAGTCCAGGGGACAGGTTTCTAGCAAATCAGCCCCAGCATTTT. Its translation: CASSPGDRFLANQPQHF.

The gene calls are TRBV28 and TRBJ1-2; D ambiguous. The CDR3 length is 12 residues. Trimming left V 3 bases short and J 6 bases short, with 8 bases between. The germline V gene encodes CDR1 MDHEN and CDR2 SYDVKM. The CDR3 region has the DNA TGTGCCAGCAGTTTCGGGGTCGATGGCTACACCTTC. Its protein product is CASSFGVDGYTF.

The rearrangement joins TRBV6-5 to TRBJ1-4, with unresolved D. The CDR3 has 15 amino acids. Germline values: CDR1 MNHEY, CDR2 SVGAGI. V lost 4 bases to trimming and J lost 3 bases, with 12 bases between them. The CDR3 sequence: CASSSRRLANEKLFF. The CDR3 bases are TGTGCCAGCAGTTCTCGGAGGTTGGCTAATGAAAAACTGTTTTTT.

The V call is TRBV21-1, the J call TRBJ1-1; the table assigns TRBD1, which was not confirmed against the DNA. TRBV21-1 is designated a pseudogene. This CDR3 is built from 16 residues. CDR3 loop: CASSKARQPRHTEAFF. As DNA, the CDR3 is TGTGCCAGCAGCAAAGCGCGACAGCCAAGACACACTGAAGCTTTCTTT.

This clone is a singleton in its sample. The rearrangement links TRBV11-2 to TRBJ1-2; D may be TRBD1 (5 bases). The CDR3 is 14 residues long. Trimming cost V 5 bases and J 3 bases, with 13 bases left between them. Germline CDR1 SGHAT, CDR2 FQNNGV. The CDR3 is CASSENTGDYGYTF. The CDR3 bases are TGTGCCAGCAGCGAAAATACAGGAGACTATGGCTACACCTTC.

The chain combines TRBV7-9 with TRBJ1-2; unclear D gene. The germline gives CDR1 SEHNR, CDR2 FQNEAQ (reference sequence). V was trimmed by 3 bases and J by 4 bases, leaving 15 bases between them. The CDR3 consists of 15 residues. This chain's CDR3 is CASSFDGRPSYGYTF. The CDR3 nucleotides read TGTGCCAGCAGCTTTGATGGGCGACCTTCCTATGGCTACACCTTC.

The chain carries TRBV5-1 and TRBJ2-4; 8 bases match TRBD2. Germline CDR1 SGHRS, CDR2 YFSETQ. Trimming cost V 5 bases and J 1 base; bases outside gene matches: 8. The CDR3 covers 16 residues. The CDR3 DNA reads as TGCGCCAGCAGTTTAGCGGGGAGGCGGGCCAAAAACATTCAGTACTTC. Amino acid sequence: CASSLAGRRAKNIQYF.

The CDR3 nucleotides read TGTGCCGGGGGGGCAGGGGAGGCAGATACGCAGTATTTT. Its translation is CAGGAGEADTQYF. The chain recombines TRBV6-6 with TRBJ2-3; maybe TRBD2 (7 bases). Germline V gene sequence: CDR1 MNHNY, CDR2 SVGAGI (reference sequence). This CDR3 comprises 13 residues. The V and J ends lost 11 bases and 4 bases respectively, with 16 bases between them.

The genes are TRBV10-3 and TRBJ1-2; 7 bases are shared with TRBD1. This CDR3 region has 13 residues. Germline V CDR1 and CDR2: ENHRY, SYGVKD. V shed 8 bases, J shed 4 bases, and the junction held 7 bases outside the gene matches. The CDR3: CAISGQPGYGYTF. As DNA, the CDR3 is TGTGCCATCTCGGGACAGCCAGGCTATGGCTACACCTTC.

The CDR3 coding sequence is TGTGCCATCACCTCAATGGGACTAGCGGAGAGCTCCTACAATGAGCAGTTCTTC. Translation: CAITSMGLAESSYNEQFF. The V call is TRBV10-3, the J call TRBJ2-1, with 11 bases lining up with TRBD2. CDR3 length: 18 residues. J was trimmed by 0 bases and V by 7 bases; bases with no gene match: 11. Germline CDR1 ENHRY, CDR2 SYGVKD.

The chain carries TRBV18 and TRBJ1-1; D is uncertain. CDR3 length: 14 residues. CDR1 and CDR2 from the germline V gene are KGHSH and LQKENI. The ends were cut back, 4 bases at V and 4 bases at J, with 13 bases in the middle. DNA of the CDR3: TGTGCCAGCTCACTGTACGAGGCCGGCACTGAAGCTTTCTTT. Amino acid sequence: CASSLYEAGTEAFF. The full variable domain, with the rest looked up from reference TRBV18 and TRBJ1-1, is NAGVMQNPRHLVRRRGQEARLRCSPMKGHSHVYWYRQLPEEGLKFMVYLQKENIIDESGMPKERFSAEFPKEGPSILRIQQVVRGDSAAYFCASSLYEAGTEAFFGQGTRLTVV.

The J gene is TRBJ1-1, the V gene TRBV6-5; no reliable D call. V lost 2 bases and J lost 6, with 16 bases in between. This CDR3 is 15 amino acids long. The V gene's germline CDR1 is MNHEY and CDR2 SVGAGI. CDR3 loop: CASSYEFLGRPEAFF. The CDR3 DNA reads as TGTGCCAGCAGTTACGAGTTCCTAGGGAGACCTGAAGCTTTCTTT.

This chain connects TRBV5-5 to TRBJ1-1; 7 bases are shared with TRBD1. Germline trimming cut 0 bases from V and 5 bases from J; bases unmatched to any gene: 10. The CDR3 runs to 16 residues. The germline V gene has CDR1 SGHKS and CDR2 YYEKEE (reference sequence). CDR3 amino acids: CASSLGVGGGGTEAFF. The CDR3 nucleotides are TGTGCCAGCAGCTTGGGAGTCGGAGGGGGCGGGACTGAAGCTTTCTTT.

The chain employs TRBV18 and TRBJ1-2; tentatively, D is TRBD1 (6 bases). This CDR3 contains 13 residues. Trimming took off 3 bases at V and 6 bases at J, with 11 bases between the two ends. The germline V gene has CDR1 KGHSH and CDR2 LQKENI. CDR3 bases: TGTGCCAGCTCACCCCGCGGGGGCGATGGCTACACCTTC. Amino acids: CASSPRGGDGYTF. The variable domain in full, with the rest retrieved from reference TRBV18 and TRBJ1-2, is NAGVMQNPRHLVRRRGQEARLRCSPMKGHSHVYWYRQLPEEGLKFMVYLQKENIIDESGMPKERFSAEFPKEGPSILRIQQVVRGDSAAYFCASSPRGGDGYTFGSGTRLTVV.

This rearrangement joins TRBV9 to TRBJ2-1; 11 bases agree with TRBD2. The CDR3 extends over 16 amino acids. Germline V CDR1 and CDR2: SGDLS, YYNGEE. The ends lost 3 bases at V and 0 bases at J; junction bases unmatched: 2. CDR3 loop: CASSETSGDSYNEQFF. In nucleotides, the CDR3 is TGTGCCAGCAGCGAGACTAGCGGGGACTCCTACAATGAGCAGTTCTTC.

The CDR3 here is CASSFKQGLNEAFF. The CDR3 region has the DNA TGTGCCAGCAGTTTCAAACAGGGCCTGAATGAAGCTTTCTTT. This chain connects TRBV6-5 to TRBJ1-1; perhaps TRBD1 as D (6 bases). The V gene's germline CDR1 is MNHEY and CDR2 SVGAGI. There are 14 residues in the CDR3. V lost 4 bases and J 7 bases, leaving 16 bases between the germline ends.

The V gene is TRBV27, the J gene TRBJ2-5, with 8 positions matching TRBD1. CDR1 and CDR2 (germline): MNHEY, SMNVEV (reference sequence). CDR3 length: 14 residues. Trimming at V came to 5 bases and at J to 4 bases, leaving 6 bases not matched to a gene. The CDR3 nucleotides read TGTGCCAGCAGTCCCTTTGGACAGGGAGAGACCCAGTACTTC. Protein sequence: CASSPFGQGETQYF.

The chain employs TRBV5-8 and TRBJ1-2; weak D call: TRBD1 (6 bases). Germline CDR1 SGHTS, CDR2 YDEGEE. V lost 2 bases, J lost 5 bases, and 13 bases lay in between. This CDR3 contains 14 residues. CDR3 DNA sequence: TGTGCCAGCAGCTTTTTAACAGGGAGTTATGGCTACACCTTC. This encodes CASSFLTGSYGYTF.